This T cell receptor (beta chain) originates from a study of cytomegalovirus exposure and HLA in healthy donors (dated by TCRdb to the late 2010s). Regarding the study in general: An earlier analysis of about 560 of the donors reported about 280 Gb of sequence data and some 110 million unique TCR beta sequences obtained from around 180 million T cells. Typing coverage differed by locus: A, B, C, DRB1 and DQB1 were typed in roughly 620-630 donors, DQA1 in around 500, DPA1 in 600 to 610, and DPB1 in 472. Donor age, sex, ethnicity and CMV serostatus were compiled together with the repertoire data. The later analysis used no new phenotypic data to find candidate immune exposures, relying instead on TCR beta sequences and their occurrence across donors. Of the 398 genotyped donors, approximately 83% fell in the genetic ancestry cluster associated with self-reported Caucasian donors. The study used immunosequencing to profile the T cell repertoires of approximately 650 subjects and linked those repertoires to cytomegalovirus serostatus. On average, roughly 240,000 unique TCR beta nucleotide sequences were sequenced per donor among several hundred genotyped donors of the cohort, with 15% to 20% of those sequences being non-productive. A later genetic analysis used genome-wide SNP genotypes for about 60% of the roughly 700 donors, treating that subset as a discovery cohort. Besides the first cohort of hundreds of subjects, a separate validation cohort made up of over 100 different subjects was used. An early release covering around 630 HLA-typed donors comprised about 310 gigabases of sequencing data and 85 million or so unique TCR sequences. A later analysis re-analyzed previously published TCR beta repertoires from 666 donors and added high-resolution HLA genotyping to study TCR occurrence patterns. HLA typing covered class I and class II loci at four-digit resolution. High-throughput TCR immunosequencing, statistical association of individual TCRs with disease status, and machine learning were combined to predict cytomegalovirus infection status. All discovery cohort repertoires had been generated using a single sequencing platform. Because of strong linkage in the cohort, five DR-DQ haplotypes were treated as single units for association and clustering. An earlier analysis of 500 to 750 of the donors applied high-throughput TCR beta sequencing to assess whether each TCR beta V gene segment acted as functional or pseudogenic. The aim of the study was to test whether cataloging public T cell receptors could identify signatures of past pathogen exposure.

Of note for this clone: This receptor's antigen is unknown. No base qualities exist here, and no much larger clone lies one base off it.

The library was made by the immunoSEQ multiplex PCR assay. A mixture of 60 forward primers for TCR Vbeta segments and 13 reverse primers for TCR Jbeta segments was used in the multiplex PCR. Amplification of the CDR3 region of rearranged TCR beta genes was performed with a multiplex PCR assay on genomic DNA. The amplified TCR beta libraries were sequenced on the Illumina HiSeq System as 87-base-pair reads. The published analysis was carried out like this. A later analysis counted about 80 million unique TCR beta chains across the 600 to 850 repertoires, and around 9.9 million of these chains were shared by at least two donors. To remove PCR and sequencing errors, raw reads were error-corrected and collapsed into unique sequences using a nearest-neighbor algorithm that merged closely related sequences. V, D and J gene segments were assigned by aligning CDR3 sequences to IMGT reference sequences. For a sequence to be retained, at least a six-nucleotide match to both a V gene segment and a J gene segment was required. Rearrangements were called productive when the CDR3 lacked stop codons and stayed in frame with V and J; all others were non-productive. Following IMGT convention, CDR3 was defined as the stretch from the second conserved V-encoded cysteine up to the conserved J-encoded phenylalanine. In an earlier analysis of more than 550 of the donors, sequences lacking an unambiguous match to a single V gene segment were excluded. In an earlier analysis of 587 of the donors, a V segment was called functional when productive rearrangements were above 56.7%, and segregating when the standard deviation between donors exceeded 5%. A statistical classification framework was built to diagnose cytomegalovirus status from the catalog of TCR beta chain sequences. V and J gene assignment, in a later analysis, came from comparing TCR nucleotide sequences with IMGT/GENE-DB human TR gene sequences. The TCRdist pipeline was used in a later analysis to assign CDR3 sequences and most-parsimonious VDJ recombination scenarios. In a later analysis, each TCR beta chain was defined by its CDR3 amino acid sequence together with its V-gene family, and reads without a unique V-gene family were excluded. In a later analysis, 450 to 600 highly shared, low-generation-probability nucleotide sequences were removed to address suspected cross-contamination and a sequencing artifact. A later analysis calculated a clonal expansion index for each public chain from normalized within-repertoire ranks of inferred template counts. In a later analysis, generation probabilities were computed with a VDJ recombination model fitted to out-of-frame rearrangements, and the resulting probabilities were checked against IGoR. Hypergeometric tests were used in a later analysis to score TCR-TCR, TCR-HLA and TCR-CMV co-occurrence, with a repertoire-size bias correction applied to the TCR pairs. In a later analysis, false discovery rates were estimated by permuting HLA or CMV assignments 20 times. In a later analysis, co-occurring TCRs were grouped with DBSCAN, and TCRdist sequence similarity was added when clustering was performed within HLA-allele-positive subsets. Co-occurrence clustering excluded repertoires with fewer than 30,000 or more than 120,000 public chains, plus five with anomalous nucleotide sharing. TCRdb re-hosts the immuneACCESS table, in-frame sequences only. Its copies lack some clones; in the studies checked, an unresolved V gene accounts for under half of them, and the cause for the rest is not known. The DNA gave D and trimming, while V, J and clone size come from that table. The sample table holds 150,000 to 200,000 clones, of which about four fifths were seen once. The top ten hold about 3.1% of the sample.

The cohort comprised 550 to 700 healthy bone marrow donors. All cohort members were sampled while nominally healthy, although unrecorded immune exposures were likely present. The donor was CMV seronegative and was included in the group of 352 seronegative cohort members. Each donor provided a peripheral blood sample, and peripheral blood mononuclear cells were used for TCR beta sequencing. The Qiagen DNeasy Blood Extraction Kit was used to extract genomic DNA from the blood cell samples. Here is what the overall study found, with its caveats: In a later genetic analysis, a missense DCLRE1C variant was associated with V-gene and J-gene trimming of TCR beta chains, and the association was replicated in an independent cohort. Roughly uniform sequencing depth across donors was assumed in presence/absence analyses, although this assumption may not hold. Some IMGT-functional V segments, including TRBV6-2 and TRBV6-3, could not be distinguished by the 87-base-pair reads and were therefore excluded. Immune exposure information for the cohort was limited to CMV serostatus. In both the original and validation cohorts, the classifier was reported to diagnose cytomegalovirus status with high specificity and sensitivity. A few of the identified cytomegalovirus-associated TCR beta chains were confirmed in vitro to be specific for cytomegalovirus antigens. Because counts were too low, roughly 17 rarely observed V segments, including chromosome 9 orphons, were left out of the earlier analysis of 587 of the donors. At a false discovery rate of 0.05, a later analysis linked 15,000 to 20,000 TCR beta sequences to specific HLA alleles. In a later analysis, HLA-associated TCR beta chains showed more clonal expansion and lower generation probabilities than non-associated chains that were equally common. In a later analysis, most CMV-associated TCR beta chains were found to appear HLA-restricted, with HLA associations seemingly driven largely by CMV exposure. In a later analysis, TCR association rates were found to vary across HLA loci, with the most associated TCRs seen for DRB1 alleles and the fewest for HLA-C alleles. Correlated functional status among segregating V segments might be attributable to linkage disequilibrium, but an unknown experimental factor could not be ruled out. A further reported finding was that TCR beta sequences accurately predicted the HLA-A and HLA-B alleles for most subjects in the first cohort. A later genetic analysis reported fewer N-insertions in productive TCRs among donors in an Asian-associated ancestry cluster than the roughly 640-donor mean. Because HLA typing was unavailable for some donors at each locus, only the typed subset was used in association tests. The cohort was sequenced for TCR beta chains only, and without alpha or paired-chain data the features that could be detected were limited. In the study, approximately 160 TCR beta chains were listed as associated with cytomegalovirus. When HLA alleles, especially DR and DQ, strongly co-occurred, TCR associations were difficult to assign to individual alleles. Across donors, most TCR sequences were observed very rarely, whereas some public TCRs were present in many individuals. According to a later analysis, parvovirus B19, influenza, CMV and Epstein-Barr virus appeared linked to several top co-occurrence clusters. A group of highly shared sequence variants was considered likely to be a technical artifact of the sequencing pipeline. The authors suggested that the approach could potentially be extended to other disease states and immunological phenotypes. Broadly in line with IMGT annotations, most TCR beta V segments showed up in productive rearrangements about 90% or about 30% of the time in an earlier analysis of roughly 590 of the donors.

Reading from cysteine to phenylalanine, the CDR3 counts 13 amino acids. This entry keeps only the CDR3 DNA: 39 bases, framed from base 1. CDR1 SGHTA and CDR2 FQGNSA are derived from the germline V gene. The trim is 6 bases for V and 3 bases for J, with a gap of 11 bases between the germline ends. Sequencing input: PBMCs. The TCR originated in a female donor in good health and CMV-seronegative. The chain uses TRBV7-2 and TRBJ1-1; the D segment could be TRBD1, given 6 matching bases. DNA sequence: TGTGCCAGCAGGGCACAGGGTGACACTGAAGCTTTCTTT. This is translated as CASRAQGDTEAFF.